The clone carrying this T cell receptor (beta chain) was seen at least ten times. What it recognizes is unknown. The data were obtained in a study of T cells after yellow fever vaccination. For the study at large: The SMART-Seq v4 Ultra Low Input method served to prepare the low-cell-number fractions. Study results and caveats: The study re-detected most primary-vaccination clones after the booster (nearly 97% CD4, roughly 85% CD8). The secondary response peaked faster, at day 5 versus 15, but was weaker.

The CDR3 runs 14 residues. V shed 3 bases and J 7 bases; nucleotides not matched to a gene: 5. The germline V gene has CDR1 SGHDT and CDR2 YYEEEE. Each CDR3 protein is one row after TCRdb ran MiXCR on the 5' RACE reads. This repertoire shows around 340,000 distinct CDR3 sequences, roughly 8.7% found once; its top ten account for more than 15%. The specimen was PBMCs, collected on the day of the first yellow fever vaccination. The chain employs TRBV5-6 and TRBJ2-1, with 9 bases lining up with TRBD2. The origin of this receptor is a man aged 18 to 30 who received the YFV17D yellow fever vaccine. The CDR3 DNA reads as TGTGCCAGCAGCTCGGGACTAGCAGCGAATGAGCAGTTCTTC. It translates to CASSSGLAANEQFF.